The clone carrying this T cell receptor beta chain was detected only a few times. Its target is not known. Production of TCR cDNA was by 5'RACE template switching, which also added a universal primer site and UMIs. TCRdb itself ran the 5' RACE reads through MiXCR, one entry per CDR3 protein. The table lists 150,000 to 200,000 distinct CDR3 sequences, around 9.7% of them singletons. The data originate from a study of T cells after yellow fever vaccination. Study-wide findings and caveats: Bulk-population clonotypes that are abundant could appear as contaminants in FACS-sorted repertoires. It was a weaker secondary response, yet one that peaked faster, at day 5 versus 15. A minor fraction of clonotypes spanned both CD4 and CD8 compartments.

Germline assignment: CDR1 SGHAT and CDR2 FQNNGV. V was pared by 7 bases and J by 4 bases, with 12 bases of the junction left unmatched. The CDR3 has 16 residues. J is TRBJ2-3 and V is TRBV11-2, with 9 bases fitting TRBD2. The sequence was collected from a man aged 18 to 29 who received the YFV17D yellow fever vaccine. The source was CD8+ T cells sorted from PBMCs, collected 45 days after the yellow fever booster vaccination. CDR3 region: CASTPLRLAVPDTQYF. The CDR3 DNA is TGTGCCAGCACCCCCCTCAGACTAGCGGTCCCAGATACGCAGTATTTT.